A single sample is the source of the 28 T cell receptor beta chains below, sequenced in a study of long-term antiretroviral therapy in people with HIV. At the survey level, the v3.0 immunoSEQ assay was run. The data were produced by immunoSEQ multiplex PCR, yet TCRdb's version contains in-frame clones alone and is incomplete. The table lists approximately 27,000 clones, 90% of them singletons, with roughly 4% in the top ten. The sequences come from unsorted PBMCs, collected more than 5 years after starting antiretroviral therapy. Receptor source: a middle-aged woman with HIV.

The chain uses TRBV10-2 and TRBJ2-3; 8 positions match TRBD2. Trimming removed 5 bases from V and 3 bases from J; junction bases left unmatched: 4. From germline, CDR1 is WSHSY and CDR2 SAAADI. The CDR3 has 14 residues. CDR3 residues: CASSWASGTDTQYF. As DNA, the CDR3 is TGCGCCAGCAGTTGGGCTAGCGGGACAGATACGCAGTATTTT.

The chain has TRBV27 and TRBJ2-7; D is ambiguous. In germline, CDR1 is MNHEY, CDR2 SMNVEV (reference sequence). The CDR3 spans 16 residues. The germline V and J ends were trimmed by 0 bases and 2 bases, with 14 bases remaining between them. CDR3 residues: CASSLSPPPAAYEQYF. In DNA, the CDR3 is TGTGCCAGCAGTTTATCCCCTCCACCGGCGGCCTACGAGCAGTACTTC.

This chain links TRBV30 with TRBJ1-1; D is undetermined. This CDR3 spans 13 amino acids. Trimming took 2 bases from V and 2 from J, leaving 9 bases between them. Germline V gene sequence: CDR1 GTSNPN, CDR2 SVGIG (reference sequence). CDR3 coding DNA: TGTGCCTGGAGTCTAGGAGAAAACACTGAAGCTTTCTTT. Translation: CAWSLGENTEAFF.

V gene TRBV2 combines with J gene TRBJ1-1, with 9 bases that match TRBD1. This CDR3 is 14 amino acids long. The germline V gene encodes CDR1 SNHLY and CDR2 FYNNEI. With V trimmed by 8 bases and J by 5 bases, 9 bases remained unmatched. In DNA, the CDR3 is TGTGCCAGCCTCCTCGGGACAGGGACGACTGAAGCTTTCTTT. The encoded protein is CASLLGTGTTEAFF. Full variable domain (missing parts from reference TRBV2 and TRBJ1-1): EPEVTQTPSHQVTQMGQEVILRCVPISNHLYFYWYRQILGQKVEFLVSFYNNEISEKSEIFDDQFSVERPDGSNFTLKIRSTKLEDSAMYFCASLLGTGTTEAFFGQGTRLTVV.

The rearrangement uses TRBV5-5 and TRBJ2-7; no clear D. CDR3 length: 13 amino acids. The germline CDR1 and CDR2 sequences are SGHKS and YYEKEE (reference sequence). V was clipped by 2 bases and J by 5 bases, with 11 bases between them. The CDR3 DNA is TGTGCCAGCAGCTTCTATCGCCCGGACGAGCAGTACTTC. Amino acids: CASSFYRPDEQYF.

The chain recombines TRBV5-1 with TRBJ1-2; no clear D gene. The CDR3 is 13 amino acids. Trimming shortened V by 0 bases and J by 4 bases, and 7 bases separated the two germline ends. CDR1 SGHRS and CDR2 YFSETQ come from the germline V gene. The CDR3, as DNA: TGCGCCAGCAGCTTGGATTATGGCTATGGCTACACCTTC. This encodes CASSLDYGYGYTF.

The chain combines TRBV9 with TRBJ1-3, with a tentative D call TRBD1 (6 bases). The CDR3 has 16 amino acids. CDR1 is SGDLS and CDR2 is YYNGEE in the germline V gene. V shed 2 bases and J shed 3 bases, with 15 bases lying between them. The chain's CDR3 is CASSVASGANGNTIYF. Here the CDR3 DNA reads TGTGCCAGCAGCGTTGCCTCAGGGGCGAATGGAAACACCATATATTTT.

The rearrangement links TRBV5-1 to TRBJ2-5; perhaps D is TRBD1 or TRBD2 (7 bases each). The ends were cut back, 0 bases at V and 3 bases at J, with 12 bases in the middle. The CDR3 sequence is 15 residues long. Germline assignment: CDR1 SGHRS and CDR2 YFSETQ. The CDR3 nucleotides are TGCGCCAGCAGCTTGGCCAGGGGGGGAGAAGAGACCCAGTACTTC. Amino acids: CASSLARGGEETQYF.

The table lists this clone with a count of one. The chain employs TRBV11-2 and TRBJ2-1; 11 nucleotides align to TRBD1. The CDR3 spans 15 residues. V shed 5 bases, J shed 7 bases, and the junction held 7 bases outside the gene matches. Germline V gives CDR1 SGHAT, CDR2 FQNNGV. The CDR3 bases are TGTGCCAGCAGCCGTGGACAGGGGGCGCGGAATGAGCAGTTCTTC. This gives the protein CASSRGQGARNEQFF.

The V call is TRBV4-1, the J call TRBJ1-2, with 8 nucleotides matching TRBD1. Germline loops: CDR1 MGHRA, CDR2 YSYEKL. V was clipped by 11 bases and J by 9 bases; unmatched bases: 8. The CDR3 length is 11 residues. In DNA, the CDR3 is TGCGCCGGGCGGACAGGGTCTAGCTACACCTTC. Its translation is CAGRTGSSYTF.

This chain uses TRBV2 with TRBJ1-3, with D possibly being TRBD1 (6 bases). V dropped 5 bases and J dropped 7 bases, with 15 bases sitting between them. Per the germline V gene, CDR1 is SNHLY and CDR2 is FYNNEI. The CDR3 sequence is 14 residues long. The chain's CDR3 is CASSPDRLGNTIYF. In nucleotides, the CDR3 is TGTGCCAGCAGTCCTGACAGGCTCGGCAACACCATATATTTT.

The chain carries TRBV11-3 and TRBJ2-2; D gene unclear. This CDR3 region has 14 residues. Germline values: CDR1 SGHNT, CDR2 YENEEA. The V end was cut by 1 base, the J end by 1 base, with 4 bases between. Written as DNA, the CDR3 is TGTGCCAGCAGCTTAGGGGGGAACACCGGGGAGCTGTTTTTT. Translated: CASSLGGNTGELFF.

The V call is TRBV19, the J call TRBJ1-5, with 12 nucleotides matching TRBD1. There are 13 residues in the CDR3. After removal of 11 bases from V and 7 bases from J, the junction contained 6 bases not matched to a gene. Germline V gene data show CDR1 as LNHDA and CDR2 as SQIVND (reference sequence). CDR3 nucleotide sequence: TGTGCCGCGGGAGGGACAGGGGGCCAGCCCCAGCATTTT. Its protein is CAAGGTGGQPQHF. Variable domain in full (rest from reference TRBV19 and TRBJ1-5): DGGITQSPKYLFRKEGQNVTLSCEQNLNHDAMYWYRQDPGQGLRLIYYSQIVNDFQKGDIAEGYSVSREKKESFPLTVTSAQKNPTAFYLCAAGGTGGQPQHFGDGTRLSIL.

The gene calls are TRBV27 and TRBJ2-7; 7 nucleotides line up with TRBD1. The CDR3 extends over 14 amino acids. Germline V lookup: CDR1 MNHEY, CDR2 SMNVEV (reference sequence). With 5 bases clipped from V and 2 bases from J, the junction kept 6 bases outside the gene matches. The DNA for the CDR3 is TGTGCCAGCAGTAGAGGGACAGCCACCTACGAGCAGTACTTC. Its translation is CASSRGTATYEQYF.

The sample holds one count of this clone. The V gene is TRBV10-3, the J gene TRBJ1-1; D uncertain. Trimming left V 2 bases short and J 3 bases short, with 4 bases between. This CDR3 contains 12 residues. Germline loops: CDR1 ENHRY, CDR2 SYGVKD. CDR3 region: CAISEDYTEAFF. The CDR3 region has the DNA TGTGCCATCAGTGAGGATTACACTGAAGCTTTCTTT.

The chain is built from TRBV29-1 and TRBJ2-3; 9 bases map to TRBD2. CDR3 length equals 16 residues. In germline, CDR1 is SQVTM, CDR2 ANQGSEA. The V segment lost 5 bases and the J segment 4 bases; nucleotides outside the gene matches: 13. CDR3 nucleotides: TGCAGCGTTCGGGGGGCGACGCGGGGGGGCCCAGATACGCAGTATTTT. Translating gives CSVRGATRGGPDTQYF.

The CDR3 loop reads CASRGATGRHNEQFF. The CDR3 nucleotides read TGTGCCAGCAGGGGAGCGACAGGGAGGCACAATGAGCAGTTCTTC. The chain uses TRBV6-5 and TRBJ2-1; D is possibly TRBD1 (7 bases). The CDR3 totals 15 residues. Germline values: CDR1 MNHEY, CDR2 SVGAGI. The V end was cut by 6 bases, the J end by 5 bases, with 17 bases between.

The V and J genes are TRBV29-1 and TRBJ2-1; D is unresolved. The CDR3 is made up of 11 amino acids. In germline, CDR1 is SQVTM, CDR2 ANQGSEA. V lost 2 bases and J 4 bases, leaving 3 bases between the germline ends. The CDR3 here is CSVENYNEQFF. The DNA of the CDR3 is TGCAGCGTTGAAAATTACAATGAGCAGTTCTTC.

This rearrangement joins TRBV2 to TRBJ2-7, with 7 bases lining up with TRBD1. The CDR3 runs 16 residues. Germline CDR1 SNHLY, CDR2 FYNNEI. J lost 0 bases, V lost 7 bases, and 12 bases had no gene match. CDR3 residues: CASKGTAESFSYEQYF. DNA of the CDR3: TGTGCCAGCAAGGGGACAGCCGAGAGTTTCTCCTACGAGCAGTACTTC.

This clone has only one observation. The genes are TRBV5-1 and TRBJ2-3; 14 bases align to TRBD2. The CDR3 is 17 residues long. Looked up from germline, CDR1 is SGHRS and CDR2 is YFSETQ. The J segment lost 1 base and the V segment lost 3 bases, leaving 4 bases of the junction unmatched. The CDR3 DNA sequence: TGCGCCAGCAGCTGGGGACTAGCGGGGGCCCGCACAGATACGCAGTATTTT. Encoded protein: CASSWGLAGARTDTQYF.

V gene TRBV28 combines with J gene TRBJ1-1; 7 nucleotides line up with TRBD1. The trim removed 6 bases at V and 0 bases at J, leaving 7 bases unmatched. The CDR3 has 15 amino acids. Germline loops: CDR1 MDHEN, CDR2 SYDVKM. The CDR3: CASREQGFMNTEAFF. CDR3 DNA sequence: TGTGCCAGCAGAGAACAGGGGTTTATGAACACTGAAGCTTTCTTT.

This sequence joins TRBV7-2 and TRBJ2-6; 8 nucleotides line up with TRBD2. The CDR3 spans 17 residues. Germline V gene data show CDR1 as SGHTA and CDR2 as FQGNSA. Losses at the gene ends were 5 bases for V and 0 bases for J; bases not matched to a gene: 6. CDR3 DNA: TGTGCCAGCAGCCTGGCGGGGGGCACCTCTGGGGCCAACGTCCTGACTTTC. This gives the protein CASSLAGGTSGANVLTF. Supplemented by reference TRBV7-2 and TRBJ2-6, the full variable domain reads GAGVSQSPSNKVTEKGKDVELRCDPISGHTALYWYRQSLGQGLEFLIYFQGNSAPDKSGLPSDRFSAERTGGSVSTLTIQRTQQEDSAVYLCASSLAGGTSGANVLTFGAGSRLTVL.

A single count supports this clone. The CDR3, as DNA: TGTGCCAGTAGTATGAGGGGACTAGCGGCTAGCACAGATACGCAGTATTTT. Its translation is CASSMRGLAASTDTQYF. The chain couples TRBV19 to TRBJ2-3, with 11 nucleotides matching TRBD2. CDR1 and CDR2 (germline): LNHDA, SQIVND (reference sequence). J was trimmed by 0 bases and V by 3 bases; bases with no gene match: 5. The CDR3 covers 17 residues.

A single count supports this clone. This chain links TRBV27 with TRBJ2-7; D not resolved. Deletions cut 2 bases from V and 3 bases from J, with 5 bases between. CDR1 and CDR2 (germline): MNHEY, SMNVEV (reference sequence). The CDR3 extends over 12 amino acids. CDR3 sequence reads: CASSLNRYEQYF. CDR3 nucleotides: TGTGCCAGCAGTTTAAACCGCTACGAGCAGTACTTC.

This clone is a singleton in its sample. The chain joins TRBV18 to TRBJ2-5, with 11 positions matching TRBD2. The CDR3 totals 16 residues. J lost 3 bases, V lost 3 bases, and 6 bases had no gene match. Germline CDR1 KGHSH, CDR2 LQKENI. The CDR3 sequence: CASSPTPGLAEETQYF. The CDR3 coding sequence is TGTGCCAGCTCACCGACTCCGGGACTAGCGGAAGAGACCCAGTACTTC.

The chain recombines TRBV15 with TRBJ2-3; 8 nucleotides align to TRBD2. Germline V gene data show CDR1 as LNHNV and CDR2 as YYDKDF (reference sequence). V lost 1 base to trimming and J lost 0 bases; unmatched junction nucleotides: 6. The CDR3 consists of 17 residues. The CDR3, as DNA: TGTGCCACCAGCAGAGGGGGAGCGGGGGCTAGCACAGATACGCAGTATTTT. Protein sequence: CATSRGGAGASTDTQYF.

This sequence joins TRBV5-1 and TRBJ1-5, with D perhaps matching TRBD1 (6 bases). CDR3 size: 15 residues. Per germline, CDR1 SGHRS and CDR2 YFSETQ. V was cut by 4 bases and J by 0 bases, with 11 bases left in between. CDR3 DNA: TGCGCCAGCAGCGTGGACAGCCATAGCAATCAGCCCCAGCATTTT. This gives the protein CASSVDSHSNQPQHF.

The chain carries TRBV19 and TRBJ2-7, with 9 bases that match TRBD2. J gave up 0 bases and V 5 bases, and 2 bases lay outside the gene matches. Germline V gene data show CDR1 as LNHDA and CDR2 as SQIVND (reference sequence). The CDR3 spans 14 residues. This CDR3 is CASSAGGGSYEQYF. For the CDR3, the DNA is TGTGCCAGTAGTGCGGGAGGGGGCTCCTACGAGCAGTACTTC.